The 11 T cell receptor beta chains listed next were all sequenced from one sample in a study of vaccination and CD4 T cells after COVID-19. Sequence data for DNA of cultured CD4+ T cells were generated by the Oncomine TCR Beta short-read assay. Via MiXCR, TCRdb re-called the PCR reads, giving one row per CDR3 protein. The repertoire holds 20,000 or so distinct CDR3 sequences, with under 60% as singletons. Their antigen targets remain unknown. Treatment specified: roughly 10-day PBMC culture with coronavirus spike peptide pools or control peptides (ViraFEST assay). Source: CD4+ T cells from blood, cultured in vitro, taken after SARS-CoV-2 vaccination. Receptor source: a human donor who had recovered from COVID-19.

The V and J genes are TRBV28 and TRBJ2-5; no clear D gene. V lost 4 bases to trimming and J lost 5 bases, with 17 bases between them. The CDR3 sequence is 15 residues long. Germline CDR1 and CDR2: MDHEN and SYDVKM. The CDR3 region has the DNA TGTGCCAGCAGTTCCGTAATGGTCCGCACGGAGACCCAGTACTTC. Translation: CASSSVMVRTETQYF.

The chain employs TRBV12-3 or TRBV12-4 and TRBJ2-7; 7 nucleotides match TRBD1. CDR3 length: 12 residues. The trim removed 5 bases at V and 7 bases at J, leaving 5 bases unmatched. The CDR3 DNA follows: TGTGCCAGCAGTCTCACAGGGGATGAGCAGTACTTC. Its protein product is CASSLTGDEQYF.

This chain uses TRBV12-3 or TRBV12-4 with TRBJ1-1; D not certain. CDR3 length equals 15 residues. The V end was cut by 7 bases, the J end by 0 bases, with 15 bases between. CDR3 in amino acids: CASNPYGILNTEAFF. The CDR3 DNA reads TGTGCCAGCAACCCGTATGGCATCTTGAACACTGAAGCTTTCTTT.

V usage is TRBV6-2 or TRBV6-3 and J usage is TRBJ1-1; the D is unclear. Trimming cost V 5 bases and J 1 base, with 5 bases left between them. CDR1 and CDR2 from the germline V gene are MNHEY and SVGEGT. This CDR3 has 12 amino acids. CDR3 DNA: TGTGCCAGCAGTGAACGGAACACTGAAGCTTTCTTT. It translates to CASSERNTEAFF.

The V call is TRBV7-2, the J call TRBJ1-4, with D uncertain. V lost 0 bases to trimming and J lost 5 bases, with 4 bases between them. This CDR3 region has 13 residues. The germline V gene encodes CDR1 SGHTA and CDR2 FQGNSA. The CDR3 bases are TGTGCCAGCAGCTTAGCTACGAATGAAAAACTGTTTTTT. Protein: CASSLATNEKLFF. Filled out from reference TRBV7-2 and TRBJ1-4, the complete variable domain reads GAGVSQSPSNKVTEKGKDVELRCDPISGHTALYWYRQSLGQGLEFLIYFQGNSAPDKSGLPSDRFSAERTGGSVSTLTIQRTQQEDSAVYLCASSLATNEKLFFGSGTQLSVL.

The chain recombines TRBV9 with TRBJ2-2; D ambiguous. The CDR3 contains 13 residues. Germline V gene lookup returns CDR1 SGDLS and CDR2 YYNGEE. Deletions cut 3 bases from V and 3 bases from J, with 6 bases between. CDR3 residues: CASSAIDTGELFF. The CDR3 bases are TGTGCCAGCAGCGCCATAGACACCGGGGAGCTGTTTTTT.

V and J are TRBV20-1 and TRBJ1-1, with 11 bases that match TRBD1. The CDR3 is 13 amino acids. Per the germline V gene, CDR1 is DFQATT and CDR2 is SNEGSKA (reference sequence). V shed 6 bases and J 8 bases; nucleotides not matched to a gene: 8. For the CDR3, the DNA is TGCAGTGCCCCCGGGACAGGGGGGATAGAAGCTTTCTTT. Translating gives CSAPGTGGIEAFF.

The gene calls are TRBV20-1 and TRBJ2-5; D remains unclear. Trimming stripped 3 bases from V and 4 bases from J, with 3 bases between. CDR3 length equals 10 residues. Per germline, CDR1 DFQATT and CDR2 SNEGSKA (reference sequence). The CDR3: CSASLETQYF. CDR3 nucleotide sequence: TGCAGTGCTAGTCTAGAGACCCAGTACTTC.

This chain uses TRBV5-1 with TRBJ1-1; 7 nucleotides align to TRBD1. Germline lookup yields CDR1 SGHRS and CDR2 YFSETQ. This CDR3 is 13 amino acids long. The V and J ends lost 0 bases and 4 bases, in that order; junction bases with no gene match: 0. The CDR3 region has the DNA TGCGCCAGCAGCTTGGAGGGGGCCACTGAAGCTTTCTTT. Its translation is CASSLEGATEAFF.

This chain joins TRBV24-1 and TRBJ2-3, with a tentative D call TRBD2 (6 bases). Trimming cost V 6 bases and J 0 bases, with 15 bases left between them. CDR1 is KGHDR and CDR2 is SFDVKD in the germline V gene. The CDR3 has 16 amino acids. The CDR3: CATSSGRSTSTDTQYF. The CDR3 DNA reads TGTGCCACCAGTAGTGGGAGGTCTACTAGCACAGATACGCAGTATTTT.

In its sample, this clonotype is medium-sized. The chain is built from TRBV15 and TRBJ1-2; 7 nucleotides agree with TRBD1. CDR1 and CDR2 from the germline V gene are LNHNV and YYDKDF (reference sequence). The junction had 10 bases not matched to a gene; V was cut back by 4 bases and J by 8 bases. CDR3 size: 14 residues. CDR3 residues: CATSTRMTGQGYTF. For the CDR3, the DNA is TGTGCCACCAGCACCAGAATGACAGGGCAAGGCTACACCTTC. Full variable domain (rest looked up from reference TRBV15 and TRBJ1-2): DAMVIQNPRYQVTQFGKPVTLSCSQTLNHNVMYWYQQKSSQAPKLLFHYYDKDFNNEADTPDNFQSRRPNTSFCFLDIRSPGLGDTAMYLCATSTRMTGQGYTFGSGTRLTVV.